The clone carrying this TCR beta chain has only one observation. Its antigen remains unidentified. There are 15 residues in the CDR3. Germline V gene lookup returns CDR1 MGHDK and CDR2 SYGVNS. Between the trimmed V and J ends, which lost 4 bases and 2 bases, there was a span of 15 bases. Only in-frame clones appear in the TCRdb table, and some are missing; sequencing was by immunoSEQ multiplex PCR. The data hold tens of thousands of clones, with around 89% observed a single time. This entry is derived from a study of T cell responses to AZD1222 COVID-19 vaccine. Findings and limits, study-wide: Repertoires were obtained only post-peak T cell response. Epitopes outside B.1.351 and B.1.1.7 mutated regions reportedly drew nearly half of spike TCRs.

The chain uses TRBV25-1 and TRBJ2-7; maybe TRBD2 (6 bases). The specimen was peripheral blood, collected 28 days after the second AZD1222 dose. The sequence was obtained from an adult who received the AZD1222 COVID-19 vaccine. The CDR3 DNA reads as TGTGCCAGCAGTGGCGGGGACCTTGGGGCCTACGAGCAGTACTTC. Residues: CASSGGDLGAYEQYF.